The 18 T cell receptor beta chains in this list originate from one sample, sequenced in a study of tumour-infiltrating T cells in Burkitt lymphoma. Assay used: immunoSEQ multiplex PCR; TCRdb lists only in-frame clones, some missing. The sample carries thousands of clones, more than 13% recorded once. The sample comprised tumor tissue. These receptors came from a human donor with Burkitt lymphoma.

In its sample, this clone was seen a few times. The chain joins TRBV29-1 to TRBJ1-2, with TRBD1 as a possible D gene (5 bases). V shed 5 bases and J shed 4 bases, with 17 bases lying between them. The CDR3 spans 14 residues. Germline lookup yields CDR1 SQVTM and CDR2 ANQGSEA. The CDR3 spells CSVIFTGTSYGYTF. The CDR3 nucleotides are TGCAGCGTTATCTTTACCGGGACCTCCTATGGCTACACCTTC.

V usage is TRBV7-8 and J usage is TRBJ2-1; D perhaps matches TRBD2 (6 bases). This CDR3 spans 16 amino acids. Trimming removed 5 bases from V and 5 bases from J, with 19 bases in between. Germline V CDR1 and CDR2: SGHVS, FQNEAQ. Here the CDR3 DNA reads TGTGCCAGCAGCCCCCGACTAGAGGGATGGAACAATGAGCAGTTCTTC. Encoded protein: CASSPRLEGWNNEQFF.

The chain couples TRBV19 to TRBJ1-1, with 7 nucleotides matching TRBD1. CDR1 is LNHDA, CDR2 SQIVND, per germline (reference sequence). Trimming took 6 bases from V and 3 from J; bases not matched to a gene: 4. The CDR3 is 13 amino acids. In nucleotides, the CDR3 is TGTGCCAGTAGGAGGGGGCGCGACACTGAAGCTTTCTTT. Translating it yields CASRRGRDTEAFF.

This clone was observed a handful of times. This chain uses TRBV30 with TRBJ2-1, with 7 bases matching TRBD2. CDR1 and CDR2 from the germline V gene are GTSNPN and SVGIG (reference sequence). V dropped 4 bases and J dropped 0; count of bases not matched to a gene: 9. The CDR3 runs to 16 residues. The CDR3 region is CAWTGRAGPSYNEQFF. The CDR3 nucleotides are TGTGCCTGGACGGGACGAGCGGGACCCTCCTACAATGAGCAGTTCTTC.

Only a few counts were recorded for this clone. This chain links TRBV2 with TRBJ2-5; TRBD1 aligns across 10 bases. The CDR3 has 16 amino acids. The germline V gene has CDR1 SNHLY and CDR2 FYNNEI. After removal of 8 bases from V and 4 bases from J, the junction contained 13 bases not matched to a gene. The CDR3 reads CASGQDRDRGGETQYF. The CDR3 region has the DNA TGTGCCAGCGGACAAGACCGGGACAGGGGTGGAGAGACCCAGTACTTC. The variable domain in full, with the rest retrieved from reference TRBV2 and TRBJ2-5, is EPEVTQTPSHQVTQMGQEVILRCVPISNHLYFYWYRQILGQKVEFLVSFYNNEISEKSEIFDDQFSVERPDGSNFTLKIRSTKLEDSAMYFCASGQDRDRGGETQYFGPGTRLLVL.

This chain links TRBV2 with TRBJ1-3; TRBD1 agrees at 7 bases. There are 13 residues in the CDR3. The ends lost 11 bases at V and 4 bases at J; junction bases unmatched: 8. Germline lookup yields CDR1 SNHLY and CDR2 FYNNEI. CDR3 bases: TGTGCCGGAAGCCCGACAGGGGGAAACACCATATATTTT. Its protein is CAGSPTGGNTIYF.

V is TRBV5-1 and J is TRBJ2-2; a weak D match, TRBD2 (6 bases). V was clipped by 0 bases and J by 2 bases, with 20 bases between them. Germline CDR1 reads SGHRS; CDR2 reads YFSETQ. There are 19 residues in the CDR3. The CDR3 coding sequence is TGCGCCAGCAGCTTGGTGTCGGGTGCGGGACGATACAACACCGGGGAGCTGTTTTTT. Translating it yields CASSLVSGAGRYNTGELFF.

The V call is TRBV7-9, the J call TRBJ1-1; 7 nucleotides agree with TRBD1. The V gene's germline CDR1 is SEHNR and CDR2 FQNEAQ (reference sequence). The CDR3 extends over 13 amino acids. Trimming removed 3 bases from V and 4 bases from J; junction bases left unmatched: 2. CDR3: CASSFRDSTEAFF. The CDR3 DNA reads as TGTGCCAGCAGCTTCCGGGACAGCACTGAAGCTTTCTTT.

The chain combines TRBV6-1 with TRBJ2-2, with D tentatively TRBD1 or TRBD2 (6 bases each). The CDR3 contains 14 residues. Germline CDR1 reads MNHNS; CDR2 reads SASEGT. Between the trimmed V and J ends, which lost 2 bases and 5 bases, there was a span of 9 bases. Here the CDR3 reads CASSEIGGTGELFF. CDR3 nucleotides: TGTGCCAGCAGTGAAATAGGGGGGACCGGGGAGCTGTTTTTT.

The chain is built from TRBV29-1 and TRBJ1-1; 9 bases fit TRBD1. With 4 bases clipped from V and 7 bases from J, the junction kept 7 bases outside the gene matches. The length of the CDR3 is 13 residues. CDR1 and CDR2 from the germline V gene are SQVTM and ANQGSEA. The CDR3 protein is CSVAGQGIIEAFF. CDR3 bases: TGCAGCGTTGCGGGACAGGGTATTATTGAAGCTTTCTTT.

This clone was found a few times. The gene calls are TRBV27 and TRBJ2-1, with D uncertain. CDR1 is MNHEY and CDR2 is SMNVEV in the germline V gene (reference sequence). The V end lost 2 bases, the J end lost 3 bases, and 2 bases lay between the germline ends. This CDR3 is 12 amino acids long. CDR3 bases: TGTGCCAGCAGTTTAGGCTACAATGAGCAGTTCTTC. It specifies CASSLGYNEQFF.

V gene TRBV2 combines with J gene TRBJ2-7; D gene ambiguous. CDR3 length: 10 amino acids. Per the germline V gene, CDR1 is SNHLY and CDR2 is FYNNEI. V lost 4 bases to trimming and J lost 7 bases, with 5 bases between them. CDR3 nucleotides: TGTGCCAGCAGTGCCGGGGAGCAGTACTTC. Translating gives CASSAGEQYF.

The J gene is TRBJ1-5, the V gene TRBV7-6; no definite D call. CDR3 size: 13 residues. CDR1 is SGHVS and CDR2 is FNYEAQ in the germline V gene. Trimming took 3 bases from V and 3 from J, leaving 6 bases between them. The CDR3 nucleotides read TGTGCCAGCAGCTTCAACCCCAATCAGCCCCAGCATTTT. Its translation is CASSFNPNQPQHF.

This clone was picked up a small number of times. The CDR3 reads CASSQELAGGLGDTQYF. CDR3 coding DNA: TGTGCCAGCAGCCAAGAATTAGCGGGGGGTCTTGGAGATACGCAGTATTTT. The chain carries TRBV4-2 and TRBJ2-3, with TRBD2 identical over 10 bases. The germline CDR1 and CDR2 sequences are LGHNA and YNFKEQ. The CDR3 is made up of 17 amino acids. Trimming took 0 bases from V and 5 from J; bases not matched to a gene: 8.

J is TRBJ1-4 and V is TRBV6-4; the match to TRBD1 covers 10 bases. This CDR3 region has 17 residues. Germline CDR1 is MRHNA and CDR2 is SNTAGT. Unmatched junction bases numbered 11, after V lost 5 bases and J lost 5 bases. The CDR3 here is CASSQRTGGRVNEKLFF. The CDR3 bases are TGTGCCAGCAGTCAAAGGACAGGGGGAAGAGTCAATGAAAAACTGTTTTTT.

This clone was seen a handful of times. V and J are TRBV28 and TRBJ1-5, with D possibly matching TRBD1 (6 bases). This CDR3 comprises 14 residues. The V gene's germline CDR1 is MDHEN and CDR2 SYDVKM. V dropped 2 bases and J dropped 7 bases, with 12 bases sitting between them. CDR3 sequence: CASSLGGARQPQHF. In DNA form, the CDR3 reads TGTGCCAGCAGTTTAGGGGGGGCACGGCAGCCCCAGCATTTT.

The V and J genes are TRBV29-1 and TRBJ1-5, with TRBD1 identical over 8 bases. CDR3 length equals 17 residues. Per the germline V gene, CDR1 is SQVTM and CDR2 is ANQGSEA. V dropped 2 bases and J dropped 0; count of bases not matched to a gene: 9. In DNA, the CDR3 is TGCAGCGTTGAAAAGGGCAGGGGGCTTGATAGCAATCAGCCCCAGCATTTT. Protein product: CSVEKGRGLDSNQPQHF.

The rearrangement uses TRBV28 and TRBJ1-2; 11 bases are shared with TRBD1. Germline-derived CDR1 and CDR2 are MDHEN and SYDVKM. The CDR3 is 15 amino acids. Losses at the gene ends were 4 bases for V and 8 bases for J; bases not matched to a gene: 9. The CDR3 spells CASSSWTGGLRGYTF. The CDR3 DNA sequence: TGTGCCAGCAGTTCATGGACAGGGGGCCTTCGGGGCTACACCTTC.